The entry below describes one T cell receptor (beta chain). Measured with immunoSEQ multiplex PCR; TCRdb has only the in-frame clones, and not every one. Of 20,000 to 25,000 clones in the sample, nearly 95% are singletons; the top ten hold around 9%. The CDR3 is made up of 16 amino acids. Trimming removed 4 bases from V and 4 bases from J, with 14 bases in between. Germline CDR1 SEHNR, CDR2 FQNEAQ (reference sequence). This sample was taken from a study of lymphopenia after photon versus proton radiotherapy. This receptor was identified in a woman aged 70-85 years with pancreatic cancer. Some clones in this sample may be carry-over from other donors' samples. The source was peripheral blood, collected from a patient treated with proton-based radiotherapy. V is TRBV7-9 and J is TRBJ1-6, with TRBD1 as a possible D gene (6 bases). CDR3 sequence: CASSSPRDTYNSPLHF. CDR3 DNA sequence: TGTGCCAGCAGCTCGCCCCGGGACACTTATAATTCACCCCTCCACTTT.